These 5 T cell receptor beta chains came from one sample sequenced in a study of blood T cells in healthy people across ages. Primers used in a second PCR of roughly 6 to 12 cycles were a sample-barcoded 5' primer and a J-beta primer mix. TCRdb independently ran MiXCR on the 5' RACE reads; one entry per CDR3 protein. The table shows hundreds of thousands of distinct CDR3 sequences, with roughly 25% occurring only once. This same sample was also taken into another study, of T cells of mothers and their children.

The sequenced sample consisted of blood. The receptor set was obtained from a boy between 5 and 17 years old in good health.

In this sample, this clonotype turned up a few times. The chain combines TRBV20-1 with TRBJ1-1, with D tentatively TRBD1 (5 bases). Trimming pared 3 bases from V and 0 bases from J, leaving 11 bases between. The V gene's germline CDR1 is DFQATT and CDR2 SNEGSKA (reference sequence). The CDR3 has 14 residues. CDR3 nucleotide sequence: TGCAGTGCTAGGGTGGGACTCATGAACACTGAAGCTTTCTTT. Translating it yields CSARVGLMNTEAFF.

This clonotype was seen a handful of times. This sequence joins TRBV6-5 and TRBJ1-1, with 10 bases that match TRBD1. This CDR3 spans 15 amino acids. The germline CDR1 and CDR2 sequences are MNHEY and SVGAGI. The trim removed 2 bases at V and 4 bases at J, leaving 4 bases unmatched. The CDR3 loop reads CASSYGDRGPTEAFF. DNA of the CDR3: TGTGCCAGCAGTTACGGCGACAGGGGGCCCACTGAAGCTTTCTTT.

The gene calls are TRBV10-3 and TRBJ1-2; a weak D match, TRBD1 (5 bases). There are 15 residues in the CDR3. CDR1 and CDR2 from the germline V gene are ENHRY and SYGVKD. V was clipped by 7 bases and J by 5 bases, with 20 bases between them. Here the CDR3 DNA reads TGTGCCATCAAAGCGGGGGGTGAAAAGTGGTATGGCTACACCTTC. Its protein is CAIKAGGEKWYGYTF.

V and J are TRBV29-1 and TRBJ1-3; D remains ambiguous. Germline CDR1 SQVTM, CDR2 ANQGSEA. The CDR3 contains 13 residues. Trimming shortened V by 7 bases and J by 3 bases, and 13 bases separated the two germline ends. The CDR3 sequence is CSAGSVGGNTIYF. CDR3 bases: TGCAGCGCAGGAAGTGTTGGTGGAAACACCATATATTTT.

The J gene is TRBJ2-1, the V gene TRBV10-3; perhaps TRBD2 as D (5 bases). The CDR3 contains 15 residues. The germline V gene encodes CDR1 ENHRY and CDR2 SYGVKD. V shed 8 bases and J shed 0 bases, with 14 bases lying between them. This CDR3 is CAISGSESSYNEQFF. The DNA of the CDR3 is TGTGCCATCTCCGGTAGCGAGAGCTCCTACAATGAGCAGTTCTTC.